These T cell receptor beta chains were read from a single sample in a study of radiation and T cells in renal cell carcinoma. TCRdb's table, derived via immunoSEQ multiplex PCR, lists solely in-frame clones and lacks some. Of 120,000 to 150,000 clones in the sample, approximately 86% were seen once. The starting material was blood, obtained from a patient whose treatment included radiotherapy and nephrectomy. These receptors all come from a woman between 50 and 59 years old with renal cell carcinoma. Each CDR3 is given with its conserved first and last residue. A D gene is named only where the DNA matches it firmly. For some rows the clone size is stated as once, few or many, or as a class when expanded; others skip it.

size	D	V	J	CDR3	DNA
-	-	TRBV7-2	TRBJ1-5	CASSLGGSSLNQPQHF	TGTGCCAGCAGCTTAGGTGGAAGCTCCCTAAATCAGCCCCAGCATTTT
-	-	TRBV7-2	TRBJ2-7	CASSLAGTPLQYF	TGTGCCAGCAGCTTAGCCGGGACACCTCTTCAGTACTTC
once	-	TRBV19	TRBJ2-7	CASSSRSEQYF	TGTGCCAGTAGTAGTCGGTCCGAGCAGTACTTC
-	-	TRBV19	TRBJ1-2	CASSMRAGGYTF	TGTGCCAGTAGTATGAGGGCCGGTGGCTACACCTTC
-	-	TRBV5-1	TRBJ2-7	CASSLAVGQGFYEQYF	TGCGCCAGCAGCTTGGCGGTTGGGCAGGGATTCTACGAGCAGTACTTC
few	-	TRBV10-1	TRBJ1-6	CASSDGTSQSPLHF	TGCGCCAGCAGTGATGGGACATCCCAATCACCCCTCCACTTT
-	-	TRBV18	TRBJ1-1	CASSPNRAMNTEAFF	TGTGCCAGCTCACCCAACAGGGCTATGAACACTGAAGCTTTCTTT
once	TRBD1	TRBV11-2	TRBJ2-2	CASSLDWGQGKTGELFF	TGTGCCAGCAGCTTAGATTGGGGACAGGGAAAAACCGGGGAGCTGTTTTTT
-	-	TRBV28	TRBJ2-5	CASSLFGRGETQYF	TGTGCCAGCAGTTTATTCGGCAGGGGAGAGACCCAGTACTTC
once	-	TRBV5-1	TRBJ2-3	CASSLGDTQYF	TGCGCCAGCAGCTTGGGTGATACGCAGTATTTT
-	TRBD1	TRBV27	TRBJ2-3	CASNPGWSRGLLDTQYF	TGTGCCAGCAACCCCGGTTGGTCCAGGGGGCTGTTAGATACGCAGTATTTT
few	-	TRBV20-1	TRBJ1-1	CSVRGGTEAFF	TGCAGTGTCAGAGGCGGGACTGAAGCTTTCTTT
-	-	TRBV4-1	TRBJ1-5	CASSQDRVGRNQPQHF	TGCGCCAGCAGCCAAGATCGGGTCGGTCGCAATCAGCCCCAGCATTTT
-	-	TRBV4-3	TRBJ2-7	CASSQEPRARLHEQYF	TGCGCCAGCAGCCAAGAGCCGCGGGCCCGGTTGCACGAGCAGTACTTC
-	TRBD1	TRBV10-1	TRBJ1-1	CATRQGWNTEAFF	TGCGCCACCAGACAGGGCTGGAACACTGAAGCTTTCTTT
-	-	TRBV10-3	TRBJ1-2	CAISELGANYGYTF	TGTGCCATCAGTGAGCTAGGGGCTAACTATGGCTACACCTTC
few	-	TRBV7-9	TRBJ1-2	CASKAGEDGYTF	TGTGCCAGCAAGGCAGGGGAGGATGGCTACACCTTC
few	-	TRBV18	TRBJ2-2	CASLRWDANTGELFF	TGTGCCAGCCTACGTTGGGACGCGAACACCGGGGAGCTGTTTTTT
-	TRBD2	TRBV7-2	TRBJ2-5	CASSSLAGVGETQYF	TGTGCCAGCAGCTCTTTAGCGGGAGTCGGCGAGACCCAGTACTTC
-	-	TRBV19	TRBJ1-1	CASSGLFGQTEAFF	TGTGCCAGTAGTGGTTTATTCGGGCAGACTGAAGCTTTCTTT
-	TRBD1	TRBV29-1	TRBJ1-2	CSTESYRGMGGYTF	TGCAGCACCGAATCTTACAGGGGAATGGGTGGCTACACCTTC
-	-	TRBV27	TRBJ1-2	CASSLFGDYGYTF	TGTGCCAGCAGTTTATTTGGGGACTATGGCTACACCTTC
-	TRBD1	TRBV7-2	TRBJ1-1	CASSLRTGVLLTEAFF	TGTGCCAGCAGCCTACGGACAGGGGTTCTGCTCACTGAAGCTTTCTTT
-	-	TRBV2	TRBJ1-4	CASSENWQGGEKLFF	TGTGCCAGCAGTGAAAATTGGCAGGGTGGTGAAAAACTGTTTTTT
once	-	TRBV25-1	TRBJ1-1	CASSEPSTLNTEAFF	TGTGCCAGCAGTGAACCGTCGACCCTGAACACTGAAGCTTTCTTT
-	-	TRBV6-5	TRBJ1-2	CASSYGGVNYGYTF	TGTGCCAGCAGTTACGGGGGGGTTAACTATGGCTACACCTTC
-	TRBD1	TRBV15	TRBJ2-3	CATSRDRNTDTQYF	TGTGCCACCAGCCGGGACAGAAACACAGATACGCAGTATTTT
-	-	TRBV2	TRBJ2-7	CASTVDRGSGTTSYEQYF	TGTGCCAGCACCGTTGACAGGGGATCCGGGACTACTTCCTACGAGCAGTACTTC
-	TRBD2	TRBV9	TRBJ2-1	CASSGSLAGGPLGNEQFF	TGTGCCAGCAGCGGGTCCTTAGCGGGGGGGCCCCTCGGCAATGAGCAGTTCTTC
-	TRBD1	TRBV6-5	TRBJ2-7	CASSTGQGAYEQYF	TGTGCCAGCAGTACCGGACAGGGGGCCTACGAGCAGTACTTC
-	-	TRBV10-3	TRBJ2-5	CAISRVPPSGEETQYF	TGTGCCATCAGTAGGGTCCCCCCTAGTGGGGAAGAGACCCAGTACTTC
-	-	TRBV11-1	TRBJ2-5	CASSPGTGLGETQYF	TGTGCCAGCAGCCCAGGGACCGGGCTAGGAGAGACCCAGTACTTC
-	TRBD1	TRBV5-4	TRBJ1-2	CASSPGQGGTFGYTF	TGTGCCAGCAGCCCGGGACAGGGGGGGACGTTTGGCTACACCTTC
once	-	TRBV29-1	TRBJ1-2	CSVVAGDYGYTF	TGCAGCGTTGTGGCGGGGGACTATGGCTACACCTTC
-	-	TRBV21-1	TRBJ1-2	CWRTADIYGYTF	TGCTGGAGGACGGCCGATATCTATGGCTACACCTTC
-	TRBD2	TRBV27	TRBJ2-7	CASSLSLGGDGEQYF	TGTGCCAGCAGTTTATCTCTGGGAGGGGACGGCGAGCAGTACTTC
-	TRBD2	TRBV19	TRBJ2-1	CASCSGSHEQFF	TGTGCCAGTTGTAGCGGGAGCCACGAGCAGTTCTTC
-	-	TRBV29-1	TRBJ1-5	CSVIVQGLNQPQHF	TGCAGCGTTATTGTCCAGGGGTTGAATCAGCCCCAGCATTTT
-	-	TRBV11-3	TRBJ2-3	CASSRSGTDTQYF	TGTGCCAGCAGTAGATCCGGCACAGATACGCAGTATTTT
-	-	TRBV30	TRBJ2-6	CAWSVLFGIARANVLTF	TGTGCCTGGAGTGTACTCTTCGGGATCGCCAGGGCCAACGTCCTGACTTTC
-	TRBD2	TRBV7-2	TRBJ2-3	CASSLVGSGGAADTQYF	TGTGCCAGCAGCTTAGTGGGCAGCGGGGGGGCCGCAGATACGCAGTATTTT
few	-	TRBV9	TRBJ1-2	CASSVGGDTNYGYTF	TGTGCCAGCAGCGTAGGAGGGGATACAAACTATGGCTACACCTTC
-	TRBD1	TRBV19	TRBJ1-1	CASSIPQGAGRHTEAFF	TGTGCCAGTAGTATCCCGCAGGGGGCTGGGAGGCACACTGAAGCTTTCTTT
-	-	TRBV6-1	TRBJ1-3	CASSETFISGPYSGNTIYF	TGTGCCAGCAGTGAAACATTCATCTCCGGGCCATACTCTGGAAACACCATATATTTT
many	-	TRBV19	TRBJ2-6	CASSWGQTGANVLTF	TGTGCCAGTAGTTGGGGGCAAACTGGGGCCAACGTCCTGACTTTC
-	-	TRBV28	TRBJ1-5	CASGVGRGPQHF	TGTGCCAGCGGGGTAGGTCGGGGGCCCCAGCATTTT
-	-	TRBV7-3	TRBJ2-1	CASSPPTYNEQFF	TGTGCCAGCAGCCCACCGACCTACAATGAGCAGTTCTTC
once	-	TRBV6-5	TRBJ2-3	CASSYSVNRGTDTQYF	TGTGCCAGCAGTTACTCGGTGAATCGGGGGACAGATACGCAGTATTTT
-	-	TRBV13	TRBJ2-7	CASSLAEGISYEQYF	TGTGCCAGCAGCTTAGCTGAAGGGATCTCCTACGAGCAGTACTTC
-	-	TRBV7-4	TRBJ1-5	CASSLERQPQHF	TGTGCCAGCAGCTTAGAGCGTCAGCCCCAGCATTTT
-	TRBD1	TRBV5-4	TRBJ2-1	CASSHGTGGYNEQFF	TGTGCCAGCAGCCACGGGACAGGGGGGTACAATGAGCAGTTCTTC